A single sample gave rise to the 30 T cell receptor beta chains below, sequenced in a study of cytomegalovirus exposure and HLA in healthy donors. Primers for the PCR totalled 60 Vbeta and 13 Jbeta. This table comes from immunoSEQ multiplex PCR, and its TCRdb copy is limited to in-frame clones, with some not included. Of some 130,000 clones in the sample, roughly two thirds were seen once. Input material: PBMCs. These receptors all come from a man aged 25-45 years in good health and CMV-seropositive.

The rearrangement joins TRBV10-1 to TRBJ2-3; no reliable D call. Germline V gene data show CDR1 as WNHNN and CDR2 as SYGVQD (reference sequence). Trimming cost V 0 bases and J 5 bases, with 9 bases left between them. This CDR3 has 14 amino acids. This CDR3 is CASSESNERDTQYF. The CDR3 DNA follows: TGCGCCAGCAGTGAGTCAAACGAGCGAGATACGCAGTATTTT.

The chain employs TRBV5-4 and TRBJ2-3; 7 bases match TRBD2. Looked up from germline, CDR1 is SGHNT and CDR2 is YYREEE (reference sequence). Germline trimming cut 2 bases from V and 2 bases from J; bases unmatched to any gene: 2. The length of the CDR3 is 14 residues. CDR3 in amino acids: CASSFRDYTDTQYF. CDR3 sequence (DNA): TGTGCCAGCAGCTTCCGGGACTACACAGATACGCAGTATTTT.

The chain recombines TRBV6-5 with TRBJ2-5; tentatively, D is TRBD2 (6 bases). The J call may be faulty, since TRBJ2-7 better matches the DNA end. CDR3 length: 14 residues. Germline V lookup: CDR1 MNHEY, CDR2 SVGAGI. DNA for the CDR3: TGTGCCAGCAGTTACCGAGGACTACTTTACGAGCAGTACTTC. This encodes CASSYRGLLYEQYF.

The chain combines TRBV4-3 with TRBJ2-3, with D tentatively TRBD1 (5 bases). The germline CDR1 and CDR2 sequences are LGHNA and YSLEER. V lost 3 bases and J 4 bases, leaving 8 bases between the germline ends. The CDR3 loop spans 13 amino acids. The CDR3, as DNA: TGCGCCAGCAGCCAGGGGCTAGCAGATACGCAGTATTTT. It codes for CASSQGLADTQYF.

The rearrangement joins TRBV7-6 to TRBJ2-7; weak D call: TRBD1 (7 bases). Trimming stripped 5 bases from V and 3 bases from J, with 20 bases between. Germline CDR1 SGHVS, CDR2 FNYEAQ. This CDR3 has 16 amino acids. This CDR3 is CASSTSQGQFLYEQYF. In nucleotides, the CDR3 is TGTGCCAGCAGCACTAGCCAGGGACAGTTCCTCTACGAGCAGTACTTC. The entire variable domain, with the rest obtained from reference TRBV7-6 and TRBJ2-7, is as follows: GAGVSQSPRYKVTKRGQDVALRCDPISGHVSLYWYRQALGQGPEFLTYFNYEAQQDKSGLPNDRFSAERPEGSISTLTIQRTEQRDSAMYRCASSTSQGQFLYEQYFGPGTRLTVT.

The rearrangement joins TRBV5-6 to TRBJ2-2; 9 nucleotides agree with TRBD2. Germline assignment: CDR1 SGHDT and CDR2 YYEEEE. CDR3 length: 17 residues. J gave up 2 bases and V 1 base, and 6 bases lay outside the gene matches. The CDR3 nucleotides are TGTGCCAGCAGCTTGCTCCGACTAGCGGATAACACCGGGGAGCTGTTTTTT. It translates to CASSLLRLADNTGELFF.

The V and J genes are TRBV19 and TRBJ2-2, with D possibly TRBD2 on 5 matching bases. Germline CDR1 LNHDA, CDR2 SQIVND (reference sequence). V shed 3 bases and J shed 5 bases, with 19 bases lying between them. The CDR3 is 17 residues long. CDR3 in amino acids: CASSIPPEVARTGELFF. The DNA for the CDR3 is TGTGCCAGTAGTATCCCCCCGGAGGTAGCGAGGACCGGGGAGCTGTTTTTT.

The chain has TRBV4-1 and TRBJ1-2, with 7 nucleotides matching TRBD1. The CDR3 is made up of 15 amino acids. J lost 4 bases, V lost 3 bases, and 8 bases had no gene match. CDR1 is MGHRA, CDR2 YSYEKL, per germline. The CDR3 DNA sequence: TGCGCCAGCAGCCATTCCGGGACAGCAGGCTATGGCTACACCTTC. Protein sequence: CASSHSGTAGYGYTF.

The genes are TRBV5-6 and TRBJ2-2, with D unclear. Germline values: CDR1 SGHDT, CDR2 YYEEEE. This CDR3 spans 13 amino acids. The ends were cut back, 2 bases at V and 8 bases at J, with 10 bases in the middle. In DNA form, the CDR3 reads TGTGCCAGCAGCTTCCTTGGTCAGGGGGAGCTGTTTTTT. Protein product: CASSFLGQGELFF.

The J gene is TRBJ1-2, the V gene TRBV5-6; 8 bases agree with TRBD1. Germline V gives CDR1 SGHDT, CDR2 YYEEEE. V was pared by 5 bases and J by 4 bases, with 10 bases of the junction left unmatched. This CDR3 has 15 residues. In DNA form, the CDR3 reads TGTGCCAGCAGGTATACCGGACAGGGATCCTATGGCTACACCTTC. It codes for CASRYTGQGSYGYTF. Based on the CDR3 plus reference TRBV5-6 and TRBJ1-2, the full variable domain is DAGVTQSPTHLIKTRGQQVTLRCSPKSGHDTVSWYQQALGQGPQFIFQYYEEEERQRGNFPDRFSGHQFPNYSSELNVNALLLGDSALYLCASRYTGQGSYGYTFGSGTRLTVV.

This clone occurred once. The chain has TRBV4-3 and TRBJ1-2, with D hard to call. Germline assignment: CDR1 LGHNA and CDR2 YSLEER. The CDR3 covers 12 residues. Deletions cut 0 bases from V and 9 bases from J, with 8 bases between. This CDR3 is CASSQDAVSYTF. DNA for the CDR3: TGCGCCAGCAGCCAAGATGCAGTCAGCTACACCTTC.

This rearrangement joins TRBV4-1 to TRBJ2-3, with TRBD2 matching over 8 bases. Germline V gene lookup returns CDR1 MGHRA and CDR2 YSYEKL. The CDR3 totals 15 residues. V shed 5 bases, J shed 4 bases, and the junction held 8 bases outside the gene matches. The CDR3 DNA is TGCGCCAGCAGCTACAGCGGGAGAGTTTCAGATACGCAGTATTTT. It is translated as CASSYSGRVSDTQYF.

Only one count was recorded for this clone. CDR3 sequence: CASSERGGGADTQYF. The CDR3, as DNA: TGTGCCAGCAGTGAACGGGGGGGAGGTGCAGATACGCAGTATTTT. The chain links TRBV6-1 to TRBJ2-3; 8 bases map to TRBD2. V was pared by 2 bases and J by 4 bases, with 5 bases of the junction left unmatched. CDR3 length: 15 amino acids. CDR1 MNHNS and CDR2 SASEGT come from the germline V gene.

V usage is TRBV28 and J usage is TRBJ2-7; 8 nucleotides align to TRBD2. The length of the CDR3 is 15 residues. Germline V lookup: CDR1 MDHEN, CDR2 SYDVKM. The trim removed 6 bases at V and 1 base at J, leaving 8 bases unmatched. Here the CDR3 reads CASSAGGAQSYEQYF. CDR3 in DNA: TGTGCCAGCAGCGCCGGGGGGGCGCAATCCTACGAGCAGTACTTC.

In this sample, this clone turned up once. In nucleotides, the CDR3 is TGTGCCAGCAGTCCTCAAGCCTCCTACGAGCAGTACTTC. Encoded protein: CASSPQASYEQYF. This chain joins TRBV27 and TRBJ2-5, with no clear D. The better agreement between TRBJ2-7 and the DNA end casts doubt on the J call. Germline V CDR1 and CDR2: MNHEY, SMNVEV (reference sequence). There are 13 residues in the CDR3.

In its sample, this clone was seen once. The chain joins TRBV27 to TRBJ2-1; 12 bases are a match to TRBD2. Germline-derived CDR1 and CDR2 are MNHEY and SMNVEV (reference sequence). J was trimmed by 12 bases and V by 1 base; bases with no gene match: 7. The length of the CDR3 is 15 residues. The CDR3 sequence: CASSLWTSGNAGQFF. CDR3 nucleotides: TGTGCCAGCAGTTTATGGACTAGCGGGAACGCGGGGCAGTTCTTC.

The chain carries TRBV19 and TRBJ2-1; D not resolved. Trimming pared 6 bases from V and 7 bases from J, leaving 7 bases between. Germline assignment: CDR1 LNHDA and CDR2 SQIVND (reference sequence). This CDR3 contains 11 residues. This CDR3 is CASRNLNEQFF. The CDR3 coding sequence is TGTGCCAGTAGGAACTTGAATGAGCAGTTCTTC.

The V and J genes are TRBV5-1 and TRBJ1-1; the D is unclear. The CDR3 extends over 12 amino acids. V was clipped by 5 bases and J by 1 base, with 6 bases between them. Germline-derived CDR1 and CDR2 are SGHRS and YFSETQ. The CDR3 loop is CASRAGNTEAFF. CDR3 sequence (DNA): TGCGCCAGCAGGGCGGGGAACACTGAAGCTTTCTTT.

This clone was counted only a few times. This sequence joins TRBV18 and TRBJ1-5; D call uncertain. V lost 3 bases and J 5 bases, leaving 14 bases between the germline ends. The CDR3 runs 15 residues. The germline gives CDR1 KGHSH, CDR2 LQKENI. The CDR3 DNA reads TGTGCCAGCTCACCGGTGGCAGTAGAGGATCAGCCCCAGCATTTT. Residues: CASSPVAVEDQPQHF.

This clone was observed a single time. The chain uses TRBV19 and TRBJ2-3; D might be TRBD2 (6 bases). V dropped 8 bases and J dropped 4 bases, with 19 bases sitting between them. There are 15 residues in the CDR3. Germline CDR1 LNHDA, CDR2 SQIVND (reference sequence). This chain's CDR3 is CASGPGGIIADTQYF. Here the CDR3 DNA reads TGTGCCAGTGGGCCCGGCGGGATTATTGCAGATACGCAGTATTTT.

The gene calls are TRBV7-9 and TRBJ2-7; TRBD2 might be the D (6 bases). The CDR3 contains 15 residues. In germline, CDR1 is SEHNR, CDR2 FQNEAQ (reference sequence). Trimming removed 1 base at V and 5 bases at J, with 15 bases between. In DNA, the CDR3 is TGTGCCAGCAGCTTAGGGTCTACCCCGGGGGACGAGCAGTACTTC. Protein sequence: CASSLGSTPGDEQYF.

This clone was recorded once. The rearrangement links TRBV2 to TRBJ2-7; TRBD2 might be the D (6 bases). Trimming removed 6 bases at V and 0 bases at J, with 9 bases between. CDR3 length: 13 amino acids. Germline V gives CDR1 SNHLY, CDR2 FYNNEI. The CDR3 region is CASREDYSYEQYF. Here the CDR3 DNA reads TGTGCCAGCAGAGAGGACTACTCCTACGAGCAGTACTTC.

The V gene is TRBV5-1, the J gene TRBJ2-7; D possibly corresponds to TRBD2 (5 bases). Germline-derived CDR1 and CDR2 are SGHRS and YFSETQ. The CDR3 consists of 15 residues. Trimming shortened V by 4 bases and J by 2 bases, and 16 bases separated the two germline ends. CDR3 sequence: CASSPGREFAYEQYF. CDR3 DNA sequence: TGCGCCAGCAGCCCGGGTAGGGAGTTCGCCTACGAGCAGTACTTC.

The V gene is TRBV7-9, the J gene TRBJ2-1, with D possibly TRBD2 on 5 matching bases. The CDR3 length is 13 residues. CDR1 and CDR2 (germline): SEHNR, FQNEAQ (reference sequence). V was clipped by 5 bases and J by 7 bases, with 12 bases between them. Here the CDR3 reads CASSHPEENEQFF. DNA for the CDR3: TGTGCCAGCAGCCACCCGGAGGAGAATGAGCAGTTCTTC.

The V call is TRBV7-3, the J call TRBJ2-7; 10 positions agree with TRBD2. CDR1 is SGHTA, CDR2 FQGTGA, per germline. With 5 bases clipped from V and 3 bases from J, the junction kept 10 bases outside the gene matches. This CDR3 is built from 16 residues. This CDR3 reads CASSPGPAGGNYEQYF. Written as DNA, the CDR3 is TGTGCCAGCAGCCCTGGACCAGCGGGAGGGAACTACGAGCAGTACTTC.

V usage is TRBV5-1 and J usage is TRBJ1-1; 9 bases are a match to TRBD1. Germline lookup yields CDR1 SGHRS and CDR2 YFSETQ. V shed 5 bases and J 4 bases; nucleotides not matched to a gene: 9. The CDR3 loop spans 15 amino acids. The CDR3 is CASSFTGGRVTEAFF. DNA of the CDR3: TGCGCCAGCAGTTTTACAGGGGGCAGGGTCACTGAAGCTTTCTTT. Together with reference TRBV5-1 and TRBJ1-1, the CDR3 gives the full variable domain: KAGVTQTPRYLIKTRGQQVTLSCSPISGHRSVSWYQQTPGQGLQFLFEYFSETQRNKGNFPGRFSGRQFSNSRSEMNVSTLELGDSALYLCASSFTGGRVTEAFFGQGTRLTVV.

This chain joins TRBV5-8 and TRBJ2-7, with 9 bases lining up with TRBD1. The germline V gene encodes CDR1 SGHTS and CDR2 YDEGEE. The CDR3 contains 16 residues. The V and J ends lost 4 bases and 4 bases, in that order; junction bases with no gene match: 12. The CDR3 sequence is CASSPVGRQGDYEQYF. CDR3 in DNA: TGTGCCAGCAGCCCGGTCGGTAGACAGGGGGATTACGAGCAGTACTTC.

V usage is TRBV5-1 and J usage is TRBJ2-7; D gene ambiguous. Per the germline V gene, CDR1 is SGHRS and CDR2 is YFSETQ. The V end lost 0 bases, the J end lost 3 bases, and 4 bases lay between the germline ends. The CDR3 length is 12 residues. This CDR3 reads CASSLGGYEQYF. In nucleotides, the CDR3 is TGCGCCAGCAGCTTGGGAGGCTACGAGCAGTACTTC.

The rearrangement links TRBV2 to TRBJ1-1, with D unresolved. CDR1 and CDR2 from the germline V gene are SNHLY and FYNNEI. Trimming took off 2 bases at V and 4 bases at J, with 8 bases between the two ends. This CDR3 is built from 13 residues. The CDR3, as DNA: TGTGCCAGCAGTGAAAGGCGGAGCACTGAAGCTTTCTTT. Its protein product is CASSERRSTEAFF.

The J gene is TRBJ2-5, the V gene TRBV7-8; 11 bases line up with TRBD2. The CDR3 consists of 14 residues. The germline CDR1 and CDR2 sequences are SGHVS and FQNEAQ. Trimming at V came to 4 bases and at J to 3 bases, leaving 1 base not matched to a gene. The chain's CDR3 is CASSSGLAEETQYF. The CDR3 nucleotides read TGTGCCAGCAGCTCGGGACTAGCGGAAGAGACCCAGTACTTC.